This note documents a single TCR beta chain sequence. The data were taken from a study of blood T cell repertoires in COVID-19. CDR1 and CDR2 from the germline V gene are SEHNR and FQNEAQ (reference sequence). V shed 1 base and J shed 1 base, with 20 bases lying between them. CDR3 length: 18 amino acids. Assay used: immunoSEQ multiplex PCR; TCRdb lists only in-frame clones, some missing. The data contain 200,000 to 250,000 clones, approximately 86% of them singletons. This TCR came from a woman between 25 and 40 years old who had been exposed to COVID-19. V gene TRBV7-9 combines with J gene TRBJ2-7, with D tentatively TRBD2 (6 bases). The specimen was PBMCs or T cells enriched from blood (not recorded which). This CDR3 is CASSLGRFLREPSYEQYF. CDR3 nucleotides: TGTGCCAGCAGCTTAGGACGTTTTTTGCGGGAACCTTCCTACGAGCAGTACTTC.